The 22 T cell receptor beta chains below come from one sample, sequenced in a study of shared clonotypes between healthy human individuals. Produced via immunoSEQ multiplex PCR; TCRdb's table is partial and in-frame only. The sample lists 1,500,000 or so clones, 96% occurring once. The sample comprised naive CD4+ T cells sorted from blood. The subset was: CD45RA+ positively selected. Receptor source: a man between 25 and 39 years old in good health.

The CDR3 DNA follows: TGCAGCGTTGAGGCGGAGACTGAAGCTTTCTTT. It specifies CSVEAETEAFF. The chain uses TRBV29-1 and TRBJ1-1; D not resolved. The germline V gene has CDR1 SQVTM and CDR2 ANQGSEA. V dropped 3 bases and J dropped 5 bases, with 7 bases sitting between them. This CDR3 is built from 11 residues.

The CDR3 DNA follows: TGTGCCAGCAGTCGGGGTGGAGCAGGGCCGAACTACGAGCAGTACTTC. Translation: CASSRGGAGPNYEQYF. This chain joins TRBV27 and TRBJ2-7; D possibly uses TRBD1 or TRBD2 (5 bases each). Trimming cost V 5 bases and J 3 bases, with 20 bases left between them. Germline V gene sequence: CDR1 MNHEY, CDR2 SMNVEV (reference sequence). This CDR3 has 16 residues.

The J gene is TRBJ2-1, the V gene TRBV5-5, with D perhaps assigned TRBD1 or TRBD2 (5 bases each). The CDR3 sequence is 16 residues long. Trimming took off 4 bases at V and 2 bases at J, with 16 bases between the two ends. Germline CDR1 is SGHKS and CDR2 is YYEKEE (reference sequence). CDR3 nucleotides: TGTGCCAGCAGCCGGGACGAGGGAATGCCCTACAATGAGCAGTTCTTC. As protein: CASSRDEGMPYNEQFF.

The CDR3 is CASSPFGQTYSYNEQFF. CDR3 DNA: TGTGCCAGCTCACCCTTCGGACAGACCTACTCCTACAATGAGCAGTTCTTC. This rearrangement joins TRBV18 to TRBJ2-1, with D perhaps TRBD1 (6 bases). The germline gives CDR1 KGHSH, CDR2 LQKENI. The CDR3 runs 17 residues. V dropped 3 bases and J dropped 0 bases, with 15 bases sitting between them.

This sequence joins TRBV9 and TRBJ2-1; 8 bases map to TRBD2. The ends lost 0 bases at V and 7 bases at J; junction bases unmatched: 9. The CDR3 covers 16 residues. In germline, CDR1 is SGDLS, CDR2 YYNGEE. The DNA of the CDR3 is TGTGCCAGCAGCGTAGTTCCAGCGGGAGATCGGAATGAGCAGTTCTTC. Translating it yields CASSVVPAGDRNEQFF.

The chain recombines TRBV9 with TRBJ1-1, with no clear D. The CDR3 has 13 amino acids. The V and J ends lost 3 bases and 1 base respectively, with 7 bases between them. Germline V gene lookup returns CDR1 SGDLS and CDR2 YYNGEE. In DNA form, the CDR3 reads TGTGCCAGCAGCGCCGACTGGAACACTGAAGCTTTCTTT. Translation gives CASSADWNTEAFF. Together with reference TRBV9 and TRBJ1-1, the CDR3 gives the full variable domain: DSGVTQTPKHLITATGQRVTLRCSPRSGDLSVYWYQQSLDQGLQFLIQYYNGEERAKGNILERFSAQQFPDLHSELNLSSLELGDSALYFCASSADWNTEAFFGQGTRLTVV.

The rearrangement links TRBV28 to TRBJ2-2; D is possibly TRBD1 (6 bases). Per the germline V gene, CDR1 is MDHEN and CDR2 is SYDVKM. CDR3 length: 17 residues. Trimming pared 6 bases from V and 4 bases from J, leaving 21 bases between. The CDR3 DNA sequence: TGTGCCAGCAGAACAAAACAGGGTTCAGGAGCCACCGGGGAGCTGTTTTTT. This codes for CASRTKQGSGATGELFF.

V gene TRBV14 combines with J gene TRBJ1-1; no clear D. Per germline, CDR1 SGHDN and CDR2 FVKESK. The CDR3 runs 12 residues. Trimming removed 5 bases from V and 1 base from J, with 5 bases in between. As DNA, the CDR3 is TGTGCCAGCAGCAAATGGAACACTGAAGCTTTCTTT. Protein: CASSKWNTEAFF.

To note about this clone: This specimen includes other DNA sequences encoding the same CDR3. The CDR3 spells CASSLGLAGGISTDTQYF. In DNA, the CDR3 is TGCGCCAGCAGCCTGGGACTAGCGGGAGGAATAAGCACAGATACGCAGTATTTT. This chain connects TRBV5-1 to TRBJ2-3, with 15 bases that match TRBD2. Germline V lookup: CDR1 SGHRS, CDR2 YFSETQ. The CDR3 is 18 residues long. V shed 4 bases and J 0 bases; nucleotides not matched to a gene: 6.

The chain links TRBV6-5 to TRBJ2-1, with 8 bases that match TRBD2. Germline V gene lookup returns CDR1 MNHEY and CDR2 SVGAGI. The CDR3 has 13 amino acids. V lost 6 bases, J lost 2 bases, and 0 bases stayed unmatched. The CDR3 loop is CASRLAAYNEQFF. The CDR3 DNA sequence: TGTGCCAGCAGACTAGCGGCCTACAATGAGCAGTTCTTC.

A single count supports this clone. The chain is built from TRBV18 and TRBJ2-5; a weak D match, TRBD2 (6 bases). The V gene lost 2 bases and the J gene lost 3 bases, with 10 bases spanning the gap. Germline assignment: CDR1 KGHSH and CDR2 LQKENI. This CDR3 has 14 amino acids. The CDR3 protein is CASSPSRGKETQYF. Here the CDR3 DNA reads TGTGCCAGCTCACCAAGCCGGGGGAAAGAGACCCAGTACTTC.

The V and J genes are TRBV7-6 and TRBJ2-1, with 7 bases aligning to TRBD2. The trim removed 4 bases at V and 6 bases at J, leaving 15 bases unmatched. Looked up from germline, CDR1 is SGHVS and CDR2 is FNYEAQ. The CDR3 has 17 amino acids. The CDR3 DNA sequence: TGTGCCAGCAGCTCCCTCATAAGGGGAGGGCCAATCAATGAGCAGTTCTTC. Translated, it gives CASSSLIRGGPINEQFF.

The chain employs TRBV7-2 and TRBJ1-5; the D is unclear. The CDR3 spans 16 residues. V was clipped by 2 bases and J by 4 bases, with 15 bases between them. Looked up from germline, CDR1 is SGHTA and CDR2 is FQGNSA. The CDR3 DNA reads TGTGCCAGCAGCTTACTCGAGGCAGGTCTGAATCAGCCCCAGCATTTT. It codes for CASSLLEAGLNQPQHF.

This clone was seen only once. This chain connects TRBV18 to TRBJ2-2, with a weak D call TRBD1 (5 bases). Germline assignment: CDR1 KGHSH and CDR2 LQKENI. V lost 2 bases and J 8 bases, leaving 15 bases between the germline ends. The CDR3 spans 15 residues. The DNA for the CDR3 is TGTGCCAGCTCACCATTACCTATCAGGGAAGGGGAGCTGTTTTTT. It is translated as CASSPLPIREGELFF.

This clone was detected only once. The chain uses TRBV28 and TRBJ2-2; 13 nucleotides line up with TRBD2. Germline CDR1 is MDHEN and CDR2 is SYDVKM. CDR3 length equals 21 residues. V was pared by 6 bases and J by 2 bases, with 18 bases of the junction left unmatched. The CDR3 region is CASRSLGTSGTIPKNTGELFF. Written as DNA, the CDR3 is TGTGCCAGCAGATCCCTCGGGACTAGCGGGACCATACCTAAAAACACCGGGGAGCTGTTTTTT.

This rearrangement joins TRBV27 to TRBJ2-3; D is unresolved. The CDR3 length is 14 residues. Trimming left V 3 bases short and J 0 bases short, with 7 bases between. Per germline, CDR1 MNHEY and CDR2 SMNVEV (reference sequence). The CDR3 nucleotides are TGTGCCAGCAGTTTTGGTGGGAGCACAGATACGCAGTATTTT. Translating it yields CASSFGGSTDTQYF.

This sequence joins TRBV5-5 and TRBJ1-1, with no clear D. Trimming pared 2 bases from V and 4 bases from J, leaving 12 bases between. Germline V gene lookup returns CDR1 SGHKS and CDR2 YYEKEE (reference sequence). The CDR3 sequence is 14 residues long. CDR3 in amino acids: CASSLRALGTEAFF. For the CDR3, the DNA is TGTGCCAGCAGCTTACGTGCTTTAGGCACTGAAGCTTTCTTT.

In DNA, the CDR3 is TGTGCCAGCAGCTTCACTAGCGGGAGGGCTAAAGATACGCAGTATTTT. Translation gives CASSFTSGRAKDTQYF. V usage is TRBV7-9 and J usage is TRBJ2-3, with TRBD2 matching 13 bases. The CDR3 is 16 amino acids. J was trimmed by 5 bases and V by 3 bases; bases with no gene match: 5. Germline lookup yields CDR1 SEHNR and CDR2 FQNEAQ (reference sequence).

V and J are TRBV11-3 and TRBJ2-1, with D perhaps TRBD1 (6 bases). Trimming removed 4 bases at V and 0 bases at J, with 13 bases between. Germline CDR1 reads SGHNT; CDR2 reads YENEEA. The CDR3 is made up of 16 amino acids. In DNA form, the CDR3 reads TGTGCCAGCAGCTCCACAGGGACCCTCTCCTACAATGAGCAGTTCTTC. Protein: CASSSTGTLSYNEQFF.

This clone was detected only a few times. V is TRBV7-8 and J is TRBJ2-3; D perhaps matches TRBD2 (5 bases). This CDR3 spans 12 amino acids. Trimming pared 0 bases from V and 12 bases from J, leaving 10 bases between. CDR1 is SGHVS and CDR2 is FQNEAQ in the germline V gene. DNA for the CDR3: TGTGCCAGCAGCTTAGCATCCGGGGATCAGTATTTT. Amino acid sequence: CASSLASGDQYF.

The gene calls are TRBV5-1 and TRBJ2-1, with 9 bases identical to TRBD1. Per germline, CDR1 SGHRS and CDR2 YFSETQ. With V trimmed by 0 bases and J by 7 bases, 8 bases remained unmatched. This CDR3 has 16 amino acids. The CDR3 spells CASSLEGQGGWNEQFF. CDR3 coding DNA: TGCGCCAGCAGCTTGGAGGGACAGGGAGGGTGGAATGAGCAGTTCTTC. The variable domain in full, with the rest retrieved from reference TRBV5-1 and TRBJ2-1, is KAGVTQTPRYLIKTRGQQVTLSCSPISGHRSVSWYQQTPGQGLQFLFEYFSETQRNKGNFPGRFSGRQFSNSRSEMNVSTLELGDSALYLCASSLEGQGGWNEQFFGPGTRLTVL.

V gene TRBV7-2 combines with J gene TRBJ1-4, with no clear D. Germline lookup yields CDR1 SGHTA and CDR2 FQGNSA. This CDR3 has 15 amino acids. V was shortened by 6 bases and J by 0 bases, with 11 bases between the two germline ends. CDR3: CASRRDKATNEKLFF. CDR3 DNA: TGTGCCAGCAGACGCGACAAAGCAACTAATGAAAAACTGTTTTTT.